This TCR beta chain is drawn from a study of OX40 agonist ivuxolimab in advanced cancers. Background on the study: Ivuxolimab, an agonistic anti-OX40 (CD134) antibody, was given to patients. Findings of the study overall: Expanded peripheral T cell antigen specificity was not determined. On average, CD8+ T cells had more expanded clones than CD4+.

Clones were sequenced by immunoSEQ multiplex PCR, and TCRdb holds only the in-frame ones, with some missing. Of 70,000 to 85,000 clones in the sample, 86% were seen once. V lost 4 bases and J lost 7, with 18 bases in between. Germline V lookup: CDR1 SGDLS, CDR2 YYNGEE. The CDR3 totals 15 residues. Remarks on this clone: The antigen is unknown.

This TCR derives from an adult with an advanced solid tumor such as melanoma, head and neck, liver or kidney cancer. The chain uses TRBV9 and TRBJ1-3, with D perhaps matching TRBD1 (6 bases). This specimen consisted of CD4+ or CD8+ T cells sorted from blood, obtained in a trial of the OX40 agonist ivuxolimab. The CDR3: CASSPRDTMGNTIYF. The CDR3 DNA reads as TGTGCCAGCAGCCCTAGGGACACAATGGGGAACACCATATATTTT.